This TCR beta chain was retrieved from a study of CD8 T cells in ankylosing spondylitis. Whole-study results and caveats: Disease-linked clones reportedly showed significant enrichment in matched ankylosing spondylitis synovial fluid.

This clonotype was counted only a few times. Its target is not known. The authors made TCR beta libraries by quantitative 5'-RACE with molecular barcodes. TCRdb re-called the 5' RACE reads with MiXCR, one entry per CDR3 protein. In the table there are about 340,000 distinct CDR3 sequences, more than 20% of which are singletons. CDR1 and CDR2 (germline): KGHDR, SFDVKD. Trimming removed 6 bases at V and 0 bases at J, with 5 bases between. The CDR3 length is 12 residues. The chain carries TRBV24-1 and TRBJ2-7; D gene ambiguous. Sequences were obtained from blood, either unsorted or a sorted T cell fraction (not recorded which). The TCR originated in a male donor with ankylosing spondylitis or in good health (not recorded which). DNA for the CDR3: TGTGCCACCAGTCAGGACTCCTACGAGCAGTACTTC. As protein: CATSQDSYEQYF.